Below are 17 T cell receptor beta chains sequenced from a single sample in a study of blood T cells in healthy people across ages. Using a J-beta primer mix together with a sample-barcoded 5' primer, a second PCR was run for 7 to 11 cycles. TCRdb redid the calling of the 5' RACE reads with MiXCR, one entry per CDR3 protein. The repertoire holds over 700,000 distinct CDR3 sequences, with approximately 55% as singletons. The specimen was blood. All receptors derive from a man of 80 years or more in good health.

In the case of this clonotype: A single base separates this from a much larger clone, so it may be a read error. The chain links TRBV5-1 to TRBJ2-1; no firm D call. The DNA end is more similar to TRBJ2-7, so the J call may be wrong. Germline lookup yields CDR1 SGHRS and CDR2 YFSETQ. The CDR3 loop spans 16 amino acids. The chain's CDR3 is CASSLGQQSSYNEQYF. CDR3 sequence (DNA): TGCGCCAGCAGCTTGGGGCAGCAGAGCTCCTACAATGAGCAGTACTTC.

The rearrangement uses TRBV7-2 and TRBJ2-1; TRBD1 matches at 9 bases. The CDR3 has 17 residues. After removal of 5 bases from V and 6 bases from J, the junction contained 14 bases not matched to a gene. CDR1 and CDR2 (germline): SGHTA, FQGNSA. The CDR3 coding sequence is TGTGCCAGCAGCCCACATCCGGGACAGGGATTCTCCAATGAGCAGTTCTTC. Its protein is CASSPHPGQGFSNEQFF.

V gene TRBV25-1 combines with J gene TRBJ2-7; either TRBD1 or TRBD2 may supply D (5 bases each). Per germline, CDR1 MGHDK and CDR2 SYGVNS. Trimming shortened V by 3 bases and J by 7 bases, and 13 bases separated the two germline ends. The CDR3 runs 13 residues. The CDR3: CASSEGGGGEQYF. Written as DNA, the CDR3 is TGTGCCAGCAGTGAGGGTGGGGGTGGAGAGCAGTACTTC.

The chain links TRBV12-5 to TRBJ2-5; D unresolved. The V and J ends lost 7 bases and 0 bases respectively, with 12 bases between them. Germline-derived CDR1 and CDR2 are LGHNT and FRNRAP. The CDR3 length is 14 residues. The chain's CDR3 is CASVGTPYQETQYF. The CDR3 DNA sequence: TGTGCTAGTGTCGGAACCCCGTACCAAGAGACCCAGTACTTC. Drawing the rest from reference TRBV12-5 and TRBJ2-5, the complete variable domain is DARVTQTPRHKVTEMGQEVTMRCQPILGHNTVFWYRQTMMQGLELLAYFRNRAPLDDSGMPKDRFSAEMPDATLATLKIQPSEPRDSAVYFCASVGTPYQETQYFGPGTRLLVL.

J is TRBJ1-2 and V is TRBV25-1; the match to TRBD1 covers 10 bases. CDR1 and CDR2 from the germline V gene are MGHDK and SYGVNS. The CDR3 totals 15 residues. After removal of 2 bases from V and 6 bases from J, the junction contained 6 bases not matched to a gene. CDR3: CASSESRQGANGYTF. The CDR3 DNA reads TGTGCCAGCAGTGAAAGCCGACAGGGGGCGAATGGCTACACCTTC.

In nucleotides, the CDR3 is TGTGCCAGCAGCTTAGTCGGGTCCCCGATACAGTTCTTC. The encoded protein is CASSLVGSPIQFF. The chain couples TRBV7-9 to TRBJ2-1; D remains ambiguous. V was trimmed by 1 base and J by 13 bases, leaving 14 bases between them. The germline gives CDR1 SEHNR, CDR2 FQNEAQ (reference sequence). This CDR3 is built from 13 residues.

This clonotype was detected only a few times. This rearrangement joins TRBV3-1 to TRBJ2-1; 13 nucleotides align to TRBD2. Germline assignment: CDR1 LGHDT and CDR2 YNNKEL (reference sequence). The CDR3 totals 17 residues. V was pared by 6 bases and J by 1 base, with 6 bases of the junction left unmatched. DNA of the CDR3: TGTGCCAGCAGGGACCGGACTAGCGGGAGATCCTACAATGAGCAGTTCTTC. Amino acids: CASRDRTSGRSYNEQFF.

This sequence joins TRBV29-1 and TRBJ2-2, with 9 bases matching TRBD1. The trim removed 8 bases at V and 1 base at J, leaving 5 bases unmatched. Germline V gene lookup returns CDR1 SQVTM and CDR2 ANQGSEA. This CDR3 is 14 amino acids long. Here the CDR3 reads CSTGGAGNTGELFF. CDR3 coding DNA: TGCAGCACAGGGGGCGCAGGGAACACCGGGGAGCTGTTTTTT.

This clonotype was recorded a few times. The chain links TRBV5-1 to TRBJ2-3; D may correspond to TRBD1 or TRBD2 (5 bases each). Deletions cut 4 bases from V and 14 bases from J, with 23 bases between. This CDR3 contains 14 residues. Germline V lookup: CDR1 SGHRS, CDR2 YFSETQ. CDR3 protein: CASSGGTGPRYAYF. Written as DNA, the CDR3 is TGCGCCAGCAGCGGGGGAACGGGGCCCAGATACGCGTATTTT.

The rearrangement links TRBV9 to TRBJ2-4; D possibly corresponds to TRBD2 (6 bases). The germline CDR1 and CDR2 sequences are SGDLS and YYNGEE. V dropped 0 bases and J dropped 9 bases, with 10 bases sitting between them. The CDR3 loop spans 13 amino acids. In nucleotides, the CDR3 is TGTGCCAGCAGCGTAGGGGAGGAACCCATTCAGTACTTC. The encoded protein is CASSVGEEPIQYF.

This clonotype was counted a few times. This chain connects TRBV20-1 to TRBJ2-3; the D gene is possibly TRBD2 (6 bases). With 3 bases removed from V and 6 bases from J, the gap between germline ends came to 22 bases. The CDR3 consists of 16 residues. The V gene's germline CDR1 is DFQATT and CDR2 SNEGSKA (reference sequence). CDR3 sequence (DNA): TGCAGTGCTAGGGGATCTGGGGACTTCAGAAGGGATACGCAGTATTTT. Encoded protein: CSARGSGDFRRDTQYF.

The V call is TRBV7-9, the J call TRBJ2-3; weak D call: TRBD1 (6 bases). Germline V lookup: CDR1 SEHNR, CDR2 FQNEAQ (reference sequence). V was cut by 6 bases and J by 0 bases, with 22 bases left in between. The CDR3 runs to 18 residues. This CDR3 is CASRRQGFLITSTDTQYF. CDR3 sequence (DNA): TGTGCCAGCAGACGTCAGGGGTTCCTGATTACTAGCACAGATACGCAGTATTTT.

The CDR3 DNA follows: TGCAGTGCTTCGACGGGACAGGGAAGAGAGACCCAGTACTTC. It codes for CSASTGQGRETQYF. This chain links TRBV20-1 with TRBJ2-5; 9 bases agree with TRBD1. CDR3 length: 14 residues. Trimming cost V 5 bases and J 4 bases; bases outside gene matches: 8. Germline V lookup: CDR1 DFQATT, CDR2 SNEGSKA (reference sequence).

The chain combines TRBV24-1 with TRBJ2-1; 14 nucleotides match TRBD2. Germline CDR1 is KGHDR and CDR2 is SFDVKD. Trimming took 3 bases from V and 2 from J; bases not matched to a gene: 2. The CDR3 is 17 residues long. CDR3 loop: CATSDQGLAGAYNEQFF. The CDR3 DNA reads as TGTGCCACCAGTGATCAGGGACTAGCGGGGGCCTACAATGAGCAGTTCTTC.

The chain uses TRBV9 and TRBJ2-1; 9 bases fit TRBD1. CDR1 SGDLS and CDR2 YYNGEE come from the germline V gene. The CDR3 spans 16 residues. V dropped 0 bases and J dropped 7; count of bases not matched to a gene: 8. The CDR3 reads CASSVGGTGMVNEQFF. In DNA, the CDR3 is TGTGCCAGCAGCGTAGGGGGGACAGGGATGGTTAATGAGCAGTTCTTC.

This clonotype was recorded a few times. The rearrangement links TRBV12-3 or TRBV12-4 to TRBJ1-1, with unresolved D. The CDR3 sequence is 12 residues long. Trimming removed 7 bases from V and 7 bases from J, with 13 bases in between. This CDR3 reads CASTPGVNEAFF. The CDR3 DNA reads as TGTGCCAGCACCCCCGGGGTAAATGAAGCTTTCTTT.

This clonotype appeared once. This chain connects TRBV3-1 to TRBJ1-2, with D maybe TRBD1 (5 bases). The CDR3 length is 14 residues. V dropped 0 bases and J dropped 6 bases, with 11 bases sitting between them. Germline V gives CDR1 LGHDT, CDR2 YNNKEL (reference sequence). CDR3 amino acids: CASSQDGGTDGYTF. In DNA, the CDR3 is TGTGCCAGCAGCCAAGATGGGGGGACCGATGGCTACACCTTC. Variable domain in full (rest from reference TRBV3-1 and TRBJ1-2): DTAVSQTPKYLVTQMGNDKSIKCEQNLGHDTMYWYKQDSKKFLKIMFSYNNKELIINETVPNRFSPKSPDKAHLNLHINSLELGDSAVYFCASSQDGGTDGYTFGSGTRLTVV.